This is a list of T cell receptor beta chains from one sample in a study of a mutant IDH1 vaccine in newly diagnosed glioma. Clones were sequenced by immunoSEQ multiplex PCR, and TCRdb holds only the in-frame ones, with some missing. Of 25,000 to 35,000 clones detected, 82% appear once; the ten largest clones hold about 21%. The source material was PBMCs, sampled from a glioma patient treated with radiotherapy, temozolomide or both. The receptors originated from a man aged 25-45 years with glioma. Both conserved end residues are part of each CDR3. The D gene is left open where the match is weak. Part of the rows lack a size; the others show once, few, many or a class for expanded clones.

>TRBJ2-1|13|TRBV4-1|NA|TRBD2
CASSRGGFNEQFF
TGCGCCAGCAGCCGGGGGGGGTTTAATGAGCAGTTCTTC
>TRBJ2-5|15|TRBV5-1|NA|NA
CASSFQRSNQETQYF
TGCGCCAGCAGCTTCCAGCGGTCAAACCAAGAGACCCAGTACTTC
>TRBJ1-2|12|TRBV10-3|NA|NA
CAILGPNYGYTF
TGTGCCATCCTAGGACCTAACTATGGCTACACCTTC
>TRBJ1-4|16|TRBV7-4|NA|NA
CASSLEGGRTNEKLFF
TGTGCCAGCTCCCTAGAGGGGGGCAGGACTAATGAAAAACTGTTTTTT
>TRBJ2-3|12|TRBV29-1|NA|NA
CSVETATDTQYF
TGCAGCGTTGAAACGGCTACAGATACGCAGTATTTT
>TRBJ1-1|13|TRBV15|few|NA
CATSRERGTEAFF
TGTGCCACCAGCAGAGAGCGGGGAACTGAAGCTTTCTTT
>TRBJ2-3|14|TRBV9|NA|NA
CASSGQKITDTQYF
TGTGCCAGCAGCGGACAGAAAATCACAGATACGCAGTATTTT
>TRBJ1-5|14|TRBV11-2|NA|NA
CASSLGGRGQPQHF
TGTGCCAGCAGCTTAGGGGGAAGAGGTCAGCCCCAGCATTTT
>TRBJ2-2|16|TRBV5-1|NA|NA
CASSTSTGRNTGELFF
TGCGCCAGCAGCACCTCGACCGGTAGGAACACCGGGGAGCTGTTTTTT
>TRBJ2-3|17|TRBV7-6|NA|TRBD2
CASSPREGLEVPDTQYF
TGTGCCAGCAGCCCCAGGGAGGGACTAGAAGTGCCAGATACGCAGTATTTT
>TRBJ1-1|15|TRBV5-4|few|TRBD1
CASSLVDRGNTEAFF
TGTGCCAGCAGCTTGGTGGACAGGGGGAACACTGAAGCTTTCTTT
>TRBJ2-5|16|TRBV4-2|NA|TRBD2
CASSQGLADLQETQYF
TGTGCCAGCAGCCAAGGACTAGCGGATCTACAAGAGACCCAGTACTTC
>TRBJ2-3|15|TRBV2|NA|NA
CASSEGTASTDTQYF
TGTGCCAGCAGTGAAGGGACAGCTAGCACAGATACGCAGTATTTT
>TRBJ1-6|14|TRBV5-1|NA|NA
CASSTGTANSPLHF
TGCGCCAGCAGCACCGGGACGGCTAATTCACCCCTCCACTTT
>TRBJ2-2|16|TRBV5-1|NA|TRBD1
CASRRGGTGATGELFF
TGCGCCAGCAGACGAGGCGGGACAGGGGCCACCGGGGAGCTGTTTTTT
>TRBJ1-2|13|TRBV18|NA|NA
CASSPRGIDGYTF
TGTGCCAGCTCACCCCGGGGGATTGATGGCTACACCTTC
>TRBJ1-5|17|TRBV19|NA|TRBD1
CASSIARDRVSNQPQHF
TGTGCCAGTAGTATAGCTAGGGACAGGGTTAGCAATCAGCCCCAGCATTTT
>TRBJ2-7|14|TRBV7-8|NA|TRBD1
CASSLAGTGGEQYF
TGTGCCAGCAGCTTGGCCGGGACAGGCGGCGAGCAGTACTTC
>TRBJ2-7|14|TRBV27|once|NA
CASSLRDQGWEQYF
TGTGCCAGCAGTTTACGGGACCAAGGGTGGGAGCAGTACTTC
>TRBJ2-7|16|TRBV5-1|NA|NA
CASSLDARDGLLEQYF
TGCGCCAGCAGCTTGGATGCTCGAGACGGACTCCTCGAGCAGTACTTC
>TRBJ1-4|14|TRBV5-4|NA|NA
CASSLEPSREKLFF
TGTGCCAGCAGCTTGGAACCCTCCCGTGAAAAACTGTTTTTT
>TRBJ2-3|11|TRBV14|NA|NA
CASSRTDTQYF
TGTGCCAGCAGCCGTACAGATACGCAGTATTTT
>TRBJ1-1|14|TRBV10-1|few|NA
CASSEAGPNTEAFF
TGCGCCAGCAGTGAGGCAGGGCCGAACACTGAAGCTTTCTTT
>TRBJ2-2|16|TRBV13|NA|TRBD2
CASSHSRLAGAGELFF
TGTGCCAGCAGCCACTCGAGACTAGCGGGGGCAGGGGAGCTGTTTTTT
>TRBJ1-4|15|TRBV28|NA|NA
CASSLRSTTNEKLFF
TGTGCCAGCAGTTTAAGAAGTACAACTAATGAAAAACTGTTTTTT
>TRBJ2-7|14|TRBV19|NA|TRBD2
CASSIGTSGYEQYF
TGTGCCAGTAGTATAGGGACTAGCGGCTACGAGCAGTACTTC
>TRBJ2-3|14|TRBV9|NA|NA
CASSGLKGTDTQYF
TGTGCCAGCAGCGGCCTGAAAGGCACAGATACGCAGTATTTT
>TRBJ2-2|15|TRBV5-1|once|TRBD2
CASSLSGRAAGELFF
TGCGCCAGCAGCCTAAGCGGGAGAGCGGCCGGGGAGCTGTTTTTT
>TRBJ1-2|12|TRBV2|NA|NA
CASSDGGYGYTF
TGTGCCAGCAGTGACGGGGGCTATGGCTACACCTTC
>TRBJ2-6|17|TRBV7-8|NA|NA
CASSLSGGLSGANVLTF
TGTGCCAGCAGCTTGAGTGGGGGGCTCTCTGGGGCCAACGTCCTGACTTTC
>TRBJ2-7|14|TRBV29-1|NA|NA
CSVEADGRAYEQYF
TGCAGCGTTGAAGCGGACGGGCGCGCCTACGAGCAGTACTTC
>TRBJ2-7|14|TRBV7-2|once|NA
CASSYLTATYEQYF
TGTGCCAGCAGCTACCTGACGGCAACCTACGAGCAGTACTTC
>TRBJ2-7|15|TRBV9|once|TRBD2
CASSVLAGGHYEQYF
TGTGCCAGCAGCGTTTTAGCGGGGGGGCACTACGAGCAGTACTTC
>TRBJ2-1|15|TRBV6-5|NA|TRBD2
CASSPLGTSVNEQFF
TGTGCCAGCAGTCCGTTGGGGACTAGCGTCAATGAGCAGTTCTTC